The source of this T cell receptor (beta chain) is a study of blood T cell repertoires in COVID-19. The wider study: Some COVID-19 samples were acute and others convalescent; all came from the United States, Italy and Spain.

The V gene lost 0 bases and the J gene lost 1 base, with 3 bases spanning the gap. Germline CDR1 SGHKS, CDR2 YYEKEE (reference sequence). The CDR3 has 13 residues. As handled by the study authors: Researchers report that nucleated cell counts were estimated from reference gene primer amplification. Sequencing used immunoSEQ multiplex PCR; TCRdb keeps in-frame clones, though not all of them. V, J and clone size are those of that table, while D and trimming were read from the DNA. The data hold some 270,000 clones, with about 82% observed a single time. The V and J genes are TRBV5-5 and TRBJ2-3; D unresolved. This sequence was found in a woman in her forties or fifties with acute COVID-19. The sample was PBMCs or T cells enriched from blood (not recorded which). CDR3 coding DNA: TGTGCCAGCAGCTTGGGAGGCACAGATACGCAGTATTTT. Translation gives CASSLGGTDTQYF.